This T cell receptor (beta chain) was identified in a study of T cell repertoires in cytomegalovirus infection. General study results and limits: In two of eight donors, the top clonotype was HLA-C-restricted CMV-specific.

This clonotype turned up a few times. Antigen specificity is unknown. TCRdb called the reads again in MiXCR, with one record for every CDR3 protein. Of fewer than 900,000 distinct CDR3 sequences listed, roughly 29% were seen once; the top ten hold roughly 14%. The clonotype originates from a human donor in good health (CMV status not recorded). Some clones in this sample may be carry-over from other donors' samples. Sample: cultured CD8+ T cells from PBMCs, taken from culture after CMV antigen stimulation.

Here the CDR3 DNA reads TGTGCCAGCAGGTCGGGACTCCCCGTGAACGAGCAGTTCTTC. Amino acids: CASRSGLPVNEQFF. The chain uses TRBV6-1 and TRBJ2-1, with D possibly matching TRBD2 (6 bases). The CDR3 spans 14 residues. The V gene lost 6 bases and the J gene lost 10 bases, with 19 bases spanning the gap. Germline-derived CDR1 and CDR2 are MNHNS and SASEGT.